This TCR beta chain was profiled in a study of blood T cell repertoires in COVID-19. The assay was immunoSEQ multiplex PCR, and TCRdb's table has in-frame clones only and misses some. The table shows about 400,000 clones, with just under 90% occurring only once. Which cohort a participant joined came from the clinical history participants gave. The CDR3 length is 19 residues. CDR1 and CDR2 (germline): MDHEN, SYDVKM. V lost 4 bases to trimming and J lost 0 bases; unmatched junction nucleotides: 12. The receptor was derived from a woman between 50 and 59 years old who had recovered from COVID-19. Sequencing was carried out using PBMCs or T cells enriched from blood (not recorded which). The chain couples TRBV28 to TRBJ2-6; 7 bases line up with TRBD1. CDR3 protein: CASSSQTGTVFSGANVLTF. CDR3 bases: TGTGCCAGCAGTTCCCAAACCGGGACAGTTTTCTCTGGGGCCAACGTCCTGACTTTC. The full variable domain, rest sourced from reference TRBV28 and TRBJ2-6, is DVKVTQSSRYLVKRTGEKVFLECVQDMDHENMFWYRQDPGLGLRLIYFSYDVKMKEKGDIPEGYSVSREKKERFSLILESASTNQTSMYLCASSSQTGTVFSGANVLTFGAGSRLTVL.